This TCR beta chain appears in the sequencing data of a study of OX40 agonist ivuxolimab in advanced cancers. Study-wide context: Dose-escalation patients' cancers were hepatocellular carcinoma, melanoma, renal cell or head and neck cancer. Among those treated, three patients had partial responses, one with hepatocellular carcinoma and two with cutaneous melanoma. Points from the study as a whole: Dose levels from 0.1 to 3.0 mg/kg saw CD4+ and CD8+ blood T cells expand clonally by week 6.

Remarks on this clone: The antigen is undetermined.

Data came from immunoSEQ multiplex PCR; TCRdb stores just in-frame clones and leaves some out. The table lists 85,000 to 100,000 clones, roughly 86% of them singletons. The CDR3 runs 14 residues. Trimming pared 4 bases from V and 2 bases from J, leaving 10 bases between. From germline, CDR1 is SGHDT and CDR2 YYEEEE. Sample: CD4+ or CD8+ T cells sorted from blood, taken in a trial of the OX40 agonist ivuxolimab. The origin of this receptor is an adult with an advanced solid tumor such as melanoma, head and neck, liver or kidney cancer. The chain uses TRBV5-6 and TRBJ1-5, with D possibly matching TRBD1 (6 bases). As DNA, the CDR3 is TGTGCCAGCAGCACAGGGAGAGGCAATCAGCCCCAGCATTTT. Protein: CASSTGRGNQPQHF.